This T cell receptor beta chain was captured by sequencing in a study of T cells in Graves' hyperthyroidism and ophthalmopathy. V was clipped by 2 bases and J by 4 bases, with 12 bases between them. The CDR3 is made up of 14 amino acids. The germline V gene has CDR1 ENHRY and CDR2 SYGVKD. What was amplified from RNA transcripts were TCR beta CDR3 regions. RT-PCR in the first round (using the HTBI primer set) targeted the TCR CDR3. TCRdb recomputed calls from the multiplex PCR reads with MiXCR, one row per CDR3 protein. The sample lists 96,000 or so distinct CDR3 sequences, about half occurring once. Exclusions: uncontrolled infection, other autoimmune disease, pregnancy, lactation.

The V call is TRBV10-3, the J call TRBJ2-7, with D perhaps matching TRBD1 or TRBD2 (5 bases each). Material for sequencing was blood. This TCR was recovered from a woman aged 40 to 55 with Graves' hyperthyroidism. CDR3 DNA sequence: TGTGCCATCAGTGAGGGGGACCGGCCTTACGAGCAGTACTTC. Translating it yields CAISEGDRPYEQYF.